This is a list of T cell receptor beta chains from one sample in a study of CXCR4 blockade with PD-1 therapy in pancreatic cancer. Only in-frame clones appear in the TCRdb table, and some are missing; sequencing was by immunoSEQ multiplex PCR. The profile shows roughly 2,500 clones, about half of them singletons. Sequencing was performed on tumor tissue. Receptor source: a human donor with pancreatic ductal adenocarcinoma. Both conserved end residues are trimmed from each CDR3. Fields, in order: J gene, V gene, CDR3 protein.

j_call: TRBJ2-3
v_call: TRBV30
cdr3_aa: ACPRTSGQITDTQY

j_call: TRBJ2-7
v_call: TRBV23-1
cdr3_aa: ETNWPTSDEQY

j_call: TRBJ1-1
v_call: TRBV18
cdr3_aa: ASSPKQGDTEAF

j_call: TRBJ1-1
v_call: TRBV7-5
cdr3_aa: ASSLGRGHTEAF

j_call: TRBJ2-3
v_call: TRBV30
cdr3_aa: AWRGPGGVTDTQY

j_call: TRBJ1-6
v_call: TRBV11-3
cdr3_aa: ASSLRGRDSPLH

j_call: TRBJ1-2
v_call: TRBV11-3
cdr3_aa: ASRGDRSLYGYT

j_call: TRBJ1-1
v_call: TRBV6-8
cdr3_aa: ASSHVGQGEAF

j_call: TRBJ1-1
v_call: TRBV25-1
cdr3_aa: ASSEYAGATEAF

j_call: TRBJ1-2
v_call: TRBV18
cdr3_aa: ASSPGGTGNTYGYT

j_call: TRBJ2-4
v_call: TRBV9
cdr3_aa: ASSEHEVGVAKNIQY

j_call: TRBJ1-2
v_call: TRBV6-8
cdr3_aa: AISSSPGQNYGYT

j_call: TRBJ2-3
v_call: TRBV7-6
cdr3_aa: ASSSRLAGGPDTQY

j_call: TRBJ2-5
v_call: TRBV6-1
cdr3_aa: ASSEGVSAGPQETQY

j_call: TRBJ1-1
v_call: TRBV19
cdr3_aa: ASIPPAGYTEAF

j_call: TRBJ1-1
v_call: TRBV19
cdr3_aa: ASSAPYPNTEAF

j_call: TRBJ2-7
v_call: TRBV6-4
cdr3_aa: ASSPDRDRGSSYEQY

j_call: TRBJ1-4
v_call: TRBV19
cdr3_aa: ASSTRGLNEKLF

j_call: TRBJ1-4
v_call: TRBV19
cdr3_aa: ASSIGGQGGEKLF

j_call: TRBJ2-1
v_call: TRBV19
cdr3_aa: ASSFRGASREQF

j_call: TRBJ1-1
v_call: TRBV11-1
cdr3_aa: ASSPGQRNTEAF

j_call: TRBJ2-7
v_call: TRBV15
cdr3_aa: ATSRVPRLMKYEQY

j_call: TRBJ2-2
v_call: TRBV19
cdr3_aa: ASNTPGDTGELF

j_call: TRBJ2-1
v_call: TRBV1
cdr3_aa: ASSRTSGTDVF

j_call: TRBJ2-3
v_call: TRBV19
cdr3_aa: ASSIGTASIAYGHTQY

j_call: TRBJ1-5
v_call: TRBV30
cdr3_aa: AWREGKDQPQH

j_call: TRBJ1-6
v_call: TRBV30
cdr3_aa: AWRPWRDISNSPLH

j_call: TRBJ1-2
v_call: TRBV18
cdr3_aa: ASSPRGRNYGYT

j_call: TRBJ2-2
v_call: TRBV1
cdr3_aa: ASSQEQGINGELF

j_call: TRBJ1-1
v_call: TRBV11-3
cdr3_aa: ASSWGQANTEAF

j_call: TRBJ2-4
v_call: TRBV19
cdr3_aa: ASRAAHGAKNIQY

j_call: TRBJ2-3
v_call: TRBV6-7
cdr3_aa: ASSSGTGRPFTDTQY

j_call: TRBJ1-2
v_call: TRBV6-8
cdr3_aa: ASSYQAGGATPFYGYT

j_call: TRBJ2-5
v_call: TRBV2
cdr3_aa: ASRDGGTGETQY

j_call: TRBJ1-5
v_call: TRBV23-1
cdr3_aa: ASSPGTGANQPQH

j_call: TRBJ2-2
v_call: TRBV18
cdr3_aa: ASSPDRQTGELF

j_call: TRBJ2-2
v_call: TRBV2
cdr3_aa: ASNQGPTNTGELF

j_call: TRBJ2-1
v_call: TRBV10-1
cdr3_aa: ASSESRTSGGNEQF

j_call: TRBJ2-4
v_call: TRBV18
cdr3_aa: ASSPSEVDIQY

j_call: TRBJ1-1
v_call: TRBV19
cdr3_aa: ASSVRIRSGTETEAF

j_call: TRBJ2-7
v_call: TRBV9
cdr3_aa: ASSRHGDYEQY

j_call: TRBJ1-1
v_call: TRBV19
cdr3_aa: ASSMRGQGNTEAF

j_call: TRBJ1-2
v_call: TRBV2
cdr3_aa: ASNRDRDYGYT